This T cell receptor beta chain emerged from a study of T-cell memory formation after mild COVID-19. 5'RACE with constant-segment primers yielded barcoded, UMI-tagged TCR alpha and TCR beta cDNA libraries. TCRdb re-derived calls from the 5' RACE reads in MiXCR, one entry per CDR3 protein. The table shows roughly 450,000 distinct CDR3 sequences, with roughly 18% occurring only once. As concerns this clonotype: The antigen is not known.

Germline V CDR1 and CDR2: SQVTM, ANQGSEA. The CDR3 sequence is 16 residues long. V was pared by 3 bases and J by 0 bases, with 6 bases of the junction left unmatched. Notes on the study in general: In second-wave clones peaking day 37, SARS-CoV-2 specificity remained unconfirmed.

This chain uses TRBV29-1 with TRBJ2-5; 11 bases agree with TRBD2. This clonotype was sampled from a man between 18 and 35 years old who had mild COVID-19 (a few samples of this study predate the infection). Cell type and time point are not known. The sample was PBMCs or a T cell subset sorted from them (not recorded which). In DNA form, the CDR3 reads TGCAGCGTTGATGACACTAGCGGGGGCTACCAAGAGACCCAGTACTTC. Translated, it gives CSVDDTSGGYQETQYF.